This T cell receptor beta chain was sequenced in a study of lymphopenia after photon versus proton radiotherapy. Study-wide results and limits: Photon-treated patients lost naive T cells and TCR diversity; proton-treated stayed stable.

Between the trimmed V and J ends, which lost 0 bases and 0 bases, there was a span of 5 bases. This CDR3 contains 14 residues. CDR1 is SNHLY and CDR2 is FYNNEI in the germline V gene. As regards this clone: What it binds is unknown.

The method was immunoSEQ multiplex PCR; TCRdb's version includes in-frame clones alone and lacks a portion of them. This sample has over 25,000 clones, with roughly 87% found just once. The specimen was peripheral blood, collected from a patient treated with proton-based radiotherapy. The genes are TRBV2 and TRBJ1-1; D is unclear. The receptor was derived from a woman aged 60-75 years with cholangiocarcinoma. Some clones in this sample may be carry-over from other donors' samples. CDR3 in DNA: TGTGCCAGCAGTGAAGCGGTGTTGAACACTGAAGCTTTCTTT. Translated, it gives CASSEAVLNTEAFF.